Each of the 12 T cell receptor beta chains below was sequenced from the same sample in a study of tumor-infiltrating lymphocytes in oesophageal squamous cell carcinoma. TCRdb re-derived calls from the PCR reads in MiXCR, one entry per CDR3 protein. Among just over 15,000 distinct CDR3 sequences listed, approximately 50% were seen once. Sequences were obtained from esophageal tumor tissue. Every receptor here comes from a male donor with esophageal squamous cell carcinoma.

The rearrangement links TRBV3-1 to TRBJ1-3; possible D gene TRBD1, 5 bases. This CDR3 is 14 amino acids long. From germline, CDR1 is LGHDT and CDR2 YNNKEL (reference sequence). The ends were cut back, 4 bases at V and 6 bases at J, with 13 bases in the middle. The CDR3 bases are TGTGCCAGCAGCCCTTCCGGGACGATAAACACCATATATTTT. It codes for CASSPSGTINTIYF.

The chain carries TRBV2 and TRBJ1-6; possibly TRBD1 for D (6 bases). Germline loops: CDR1 SNHLY, CDR2 FYNNEI. The CDR3 is 17 amino acids. The germline V and J ends were trimmed by 0 bases and 10 bases, with 19 bases remaining between them. As DNA, the CDR3 is TGTGCCAGCAGTGAAGCGCAGGGGCCAACGGTTAACTCACCCCTCCACTTT. This encodes CASSEAQGPTVNSPLHF.

The sample holds many counts of this clonotype. CDR3 sequence: CASSWTDNNSPLHF. The CDR3 region has the DNA TGTGCCAGCAGCTGGACGGACAATAATTCACCCCTCCACTTT. The chain has TRBV11-2 and TRBJ1-6; tentative D call: TRBD1 (5 bases). Trimming left V 4 bases short and J 5 bases short, with 9 bases between. The CDR3 runs to 14 residues. CDR1 and CDR2 from the germline V gene are SGHAT and FQNNGV.

This clonotype has a single count. The chain uses TRBV7-4 and TRBJ2-5; 12 bases line up with TRBD2. The assigned J gene may be wrong: the sequence end matches TRBJ2-1 better. Germline assignment: CDR1 SGHVT and CDR2 SQSDAQ. This CDR3 spans 19 amino acids. This CDR3 reads CASSARPLAGGPHYNEQFF. The CDR3 region has the DNA TGTGCCAGCAGCGCGCGTCCTCTAGCGGGAGGGCCTCATTACAATGAGCAGTTCTTC.

The CDR3 here is CASSLGTGGDYGYTF. The CDR3 nucleotides are TGTGCCAGCAGTTTAGGGACAGGGGGCGACTATGGCTACACCTTC. J is TRBJ1-2 and V is TRBV12-3 or TRBV12-4; TRBD1 agrees at 11 bases. The CDR3 loop spans 15 amino acids. Trimming at V came to 1 base and at J to 3 bases, leaving 1 base not matched to a gene.

This clonotype occurred a few times. This chain's CDR3 is CASSGSWGNEKLFF. The CDR3, as DNA: TGTGCCAGCAGTGGATCGTGGGGTAATGAAAAACTGTTTTTT. The rearrangement uses TRBV6-1 and TRBJ1-4, with D hard to call. Deletions cut 4 bases from V and 4 bases from J, with 10 bases between. CDR3 length: 14 residues. Germline V gene lookup returns CDR1 MNHNS and CDR2 SASEGT.

Ten or more counts support this clonotype. V usage is TRBV25-1 and J usage is TRBJ2-2; 9 bases fit TRBD2. V lost 6 bases, J lost 4 bases, and 15 bases stayed unmatched. CDR3 size: 18 residues. The V gene's germline CDR1 is MGHDK and CDR2 SYGVNS. The CDR3 DNA reads TGTGCCAGCAGGCCCGCTAGCGGGAAGGGGAACAGCACCGGGGAGCTGTTTTTT. It yields the protein CASRPASGKGNSTGELFF.

V gene TRBV7-2 combines with J gene TRBJ2-3; possibly TRBD2 for D (5 bases). The germline gives CDR1 SGHTA, CDR2 FQGNSA. V dropped 4 bases and J dropped 11 bases, with 16 bases sitting between them. The CDR3 length is 13 residues. In nucleotides, the CDR3 is TGTGCCAGCAGCTCCTGGACTTTATCAGAGCAGTATTTT. Its protein is CASSSWTLSEQYF.

This rearrangement joins TRBV10-3 to TRBJ2-5; TRBD2 is a possible D gene (6 bases). The J call may be wrong; the DNA end is better matched by TRBJ2-7. Looked up from germline, CDR1 is ENHRY and CDR2 is SYGVKD. The CDR3 spans 11 residues. CDR3 sequence (DNA): TGTGCCATCAGGGGCGGGACCGAGCAGTACTTC. Protein: CAIRGGTEQYF.

The table lists this clonotype with many counts. This chain uses TRBV24-1 with TRBJ2-1; 14 positions match TRBD2. The J call may be wrong; the DNA end is better matched by TRBJ2-7. The CDR3 is 18 residues long. The germline gives CDR1 KGHDR, CDR2 SFDVKD. This chain's CDR3 is CATSEPGTSGGRYNEQYF. CDR3 nucleotides: TGTGCCACCAGTGAACCCGGGACTAGCGGGGGACGATACAATGAGCAGTACTTC.

This clonotype turned up a few times. The rearrangement joins TRBV7-6 to TRBJ1-2; D is uncertain. The CDR3 has 15 residues. The ends were cut back, 7 bases at V and 4 bases at J, with 19 bases in the middle. Germline V gives CDR1 SGHVS, CDR2 FNYEAQ. CDR3 DNA: TGTGCCAGCACCCCGGGGTTGTCGCGGGGCTATGGCTACACCTTC. This sequence encodes CASTPGLSRGYGYTF.

This clonotype occurred many times. The chain links TRBV6-2 or TRBV6-3 to TRBJ2-6; 9 bases line up with TRBD1. V lost 2 bases, J lost 3 bases, and 5 bases stayed unmatched. This CDR3 comprises 17 residues. CDR1 and CDR2 (germline): MNHEY, SVGEGT. DNA of the CDR3: TGTGCCAGCAGTTACCCGGGACAGGGAGATGGGGCCAACGTCCTGACTTTC. Translating gives CASSYPGQGDGANVLTF.